This paragraph reports one T cell receptor (beta chain). The antigen is not known. The data originate from a study of cytomegalovirus exposure and HLA in healthy donors. Study-wide context: A data release that came early held approximately 92 million unique TCRs from HLA-typed donors. Among the 300 to 500 genotyped donors, less than 85% were placed in the Caucasian-associated ancestry cluster.

It was with 60 Vbeta and 13 Jbeta primers that the PCR ran. Measured with immunoSEQ multiplex PCR; TCRdb has only the in-frame clones, and not every one. Of around 150,000 clones in the sample, more than 75% are singletons; the top ten hold around 5%. The germline gives CDR1 MNHEY, CDR2 SMNVEV (reference sequence). This CDR3 has 14 amino acids. The V segment lost 7 bases and the J segment 5 bases; nucleotides outside the gene matches: 7. Study observations and caveats: Most TCR beta V segments were productive about 87% or about 30% of the time in an earlier analysis.

V and J are TRBV27 and TRBJ2-7; 11 bases map to TRBD2. This clonotype was sampled from a male donor in good health and CMV-seronegative. The source material was PBMCs. The CDR3, as DNA: TGTGCCAGCACCGGGACTAGCGGTGTCGACGAGCAGTACTTC. Protein: CASTGTSGVDEQYF.